This passage covers 29 T cell receptor beta chains from one sample sequenced in a study of identical twins' blood T cells. MiXCR, applied by TCRdb to the 5' RACE reads, yields one record per CDR3 protein. Among roughly 380,000 distinct CDR3 sequences listed, over 25% were seen once. Specimen: PBMCs. The receptor source for this set is a woman aged 18-49 years in good health.

This clonotype was observed a few times. The genes are TRBV14 and TRBJ1-1, with D unresolved. V gave up 1 base and J gave up 1 base, with 13 bases separating them. The CDR3 contains 16 residues. Germline V CDR1 and CDR2: SGHDN, FVKESK. CDR3 protein: CASSQAWYGRNTEAFF. The CDR3 region has the DNA TGTGCCAGCAGCCAAGCTTGGTACGGGAGGAACACTGAAGCTTTCTTT.

This chain uses TRBV10-3 with TRBJ1-2; D gene unclear. The CDR3 contains 13 residues. V was shortened by 4 bases and J by 0 bases, with 6 bases between the two germline ends. Germline CDR1 ENHRY, CDR2 SYGVKD. CDR3 protein: CAISVPANYGYTF. CDR3 in DNA: TGTGCCATCAGTGTCCCGGCTAACTATGGCTACACCTTC.

The chain recombines TRBV20-1 with TRBJ2-2, with a tentative D call TRBD1 (6 bases). Germline V gene sequence: CDR1 DFQATT, CDR2 SNEGSKA (reference sequence). V was shortened by 5 bases and J by 1 base, with 17 bases between the two germline ends. This CDR3 has 16 residues. Here the CDR3 reads CSAHPMGAMNTGELFF. The CDR3 DNA sequence: TGCAGTGCTCACCCTATGGGGGCTATGAACACCGGGGAGCTGTTTTTT.

The chain joins TRBV27 to TRBJ1-5; D unclear. V lost 3 bases and J lost 3, with 9 bases in between. Germline CDR1 MNHEY, CDR2 SMNVEV (reference sequence). The CDR3 sequence is 14 residues long. CDR3: CASSFGLTNQPQHF. CDR3 nucleotides: TGTGCCAGCAGTTTTGGGTTGACCAATCAGCCCCAGCATTTT.

This clonotype was observed a few times. This sequence joins TRBV25-1 and TRBJ1-5; D ambiguous. CDR1 and CDR2 (germline): MGHDK, SYGVNS. The CDR3 runs 18 residues. V gave up 2 bases and J gave up 1 base, with 18 bases separating them. CDR3 amino acids: CASSENDNRPGSNQPQHF. The DNA for the CDR3 is TGTGCCAGCAGTGAAAATGACAACCGGCCTGGGAGCAATCAGCCCCAGCATTTT.

V and J are TRBV20-1 and TRBJ1-5, with a possible D match to TRBD1 (6 bases). Trimming left V 0 bases short and J 2 bases short, with 14 bases between. Per the germline V gene, CDR1 is DFQATT and CDR2 is SNEGSKA (reference sequence). The CDR3 has 16 residues. The CDR3 loop is CSARESGGVGNQPQHF. The CDR3 nucleotides are TGCAGTGCTAGAGAGAGTGGGGGCGTCGGCAATCAGCCCCAGCATTTT.

V is TRBV20-1 and J is TRBJ2-4; maybe TRBD2 (5 bases). Germline V gene lookup returns CDR1 DFQATT and CDR2 SNEGSKA (reference sequence). The CDR3 is 19 residues long. The V end lost 3 bases, the J end lost 0 bases, and 24 bases lay between the germline ends. The DNA of the CDR3 is TGCAGTGCTAGCCGGAAGCGGCCTCGACTTCCTATAGCCAAAAACATTCAGTACTTC. Its protein product is CSASRKRPRLPIAKNIQYF.

In its sample, this clonotype was seen a few times. The chain uses TRBV12-3 or TRBV12-4 and TRBJ2-7; D is ambiguous. Trimming cost V 7 bases and J 6 bases, with 13 bases left between them. This CDR3 is built from 12 residues. The CDR3 sequence: CASNDGLFEQYF. CDR3 nucleotide sequence: TGTGCCAGCAATGACGGCCTCTTCGAGCAGTACTTC.

V gene TRBV5-1 combines with J gene TRBJ2-7, with 7 bases matching TRBD2. Germline V gene lookup returns CDR1 SGHRS and CDR2 YFSETQ. Trimming cost V 1 base and J 3 bases; bases outside gene matches: 16. This CDR3 has 18 residues. The CDR3 nucleotides are TGCGCCAGCAGCTTGTCGGGACTACAAAGGAGGGTTAGCTACGAGCAGTACTTC. Amino acid sequence: CASSLSGLQRRVSYEQYF. The whole variable domain, remainder taken from reference TRBV5-1 and TRBJ2-7, is KAGVTQTPRYLIKTRGQQVTLSCSPISGHRSVSWYQQTPGQGLQFLFEYFSETQRNKGNFPGRFSGRQFSNSRSEMNVSTLELGDSALYLCASSLSGLQRRVSYEQYFGPGTRLTVT.

In this sample, this clonotype turned up a few times. V and J are TRBV12-5 and TRBJ1-2, with 9 nucleotides matching TRBD1. CDR1 is LGHNT and CDR2 is FRNRAP in the germline V gene. The ends lost 1 base at V and 3 bases at J; junction bases unmatched: 3. The CDR3 covers 15 residues. As DNA, the CDR3 is TGTGCTAGTGGTTTGGGGGACAGGGAATACTATGGCTACACCTTC. This encodes CASGLGDREYYGYTF.

The V call is TRBV7-8, the J call TRBJ1-5, with D uncertain. In germline, CDR1 is SGHVS, CDR2 FQNEAQ. Trimming pared 0 bases from V and 0 bases from J, leaving 9 bases between. The CDR3 contains 16 residues. CDR3 sequence reads: CASSLAGSYSNQPQHF. Written as DNA, the CDR3 is TGTGCCAGCAGCTTAGCAGGGAGTTATAGCAATCAGCCCCAGCATTTT.

This clonotype has a handful of counts. The chain carries TRBV7-2 and TRBJ2-2; TRBD1 might be the D (6 bases). CDR3 length: 13 residues. Germline V gene data show CDR1 as SGHTA and CDR2 as FQGNSA. Deletions cut 4 bases from V and 8 bases from J, with 11 bases between. The CDR3 region is CASSSPGAGELFF. The CDR3, as DNA: TGTGCCAGCAGCTCCCCAGGGGCTGGGGAGCTGTTTTTT.

The J gene is TRBJ1-5, the V gene TRBV27; no firm D call. In germline, CDR1 is MNHEY, CDR2 SMNVEV (reference sequence). This CDR3 spans 14 amino acids. V shed 3 bases and J shed 7 bases, with 13 bases lying between them. CDR3 residues: CASSFSYPPQPQHF. In DNA, the CDR3 is TGTGCCAGCAGTTTCAGTTATCCCCCCCAGCCCCAGCATTTT.

The chain links TRBV9 to TRBJ1-3, with D maybe TRBD1 (6 bases). The CDR3 contains 16 residues. Germline V gives CDR1 SGDLS, CDR2 YYNGEE. The V end lost 0 bases, the J end lost 2 bases, and 12 bases lay between the germline ends. The CDR3 spells CASSVDSRGAGNTIYF. CDR3 DNA sequence: TGTGCCAGCAGCGTAGACAGCAGGGGTGCTGGAAACACCATATATTTT.

Concerning this clonotype: Germline and junction disagree at one end, which may indicate a read error. This chain connects TRBV29-1 to TRBJ2-1, with TRBD1 as a possible D gene (5 bases). Germline V CDR1 and CDR2: SQVTM, ANQGSEA. This CDR3 is built from 15 residues. CDR3 amino acids: CSVEGSPTVYSEQFF. Here the CDR3 DNA reads TGCAGCGTTGAAGGTAGCCCGACAGTTTACAGTGAGCAGTTCTTC.

This clonotype was found a few times. The chain carries TRBV7-9 and TRBJ1-2, with D perhaps matching TRBD1 (5 bases). This CDR3 has 14 residues. CDR1 SEHNR and CDR2 FQNEAQ come from the germline V gene (reference sequence). The germline V and J ends were trimmed by 5 bases and 4 bases, with 14 bases remaining between them. The CDR3 is CASSKDNDPYGYTF. DNA of the CDR3: TGTGCCAGCAGCAAGGACAATGACCCCTATGGCTACACCTTC.

This clonotype was seen a few times. V usage is TRBV29-1 and J usage is TRBJ1-4; D may be TRBD1 (5 bases). The V and J ends lost 0 bases and 8 bases respectively, with 13 bases between them. CDR1 and CDR2 from the germline V gene are SQVTM and ANQGSEA. The CDR3 has 14 amino acids. The CDR3 sequence: CSVEDSEWGEKLFF. CDR3 DNA sequence: TGCAGCGTTGAAGACTCTGAATGGGGGGAAAAACTGTTTTTT.

The chain links TRBV2 to TRBJ1-1; weak D call: TRBD1 (6 bases). The CDR3 runs 14 residues. The germline V gene encodes CDR1 SNHLY and CDR2 FYNNEI. Trimming pared 6 bases from V and 4 bases from J, leaving 15 bases between. CDR3 loop: CASRDWTDTTEAFF. The CDR3 nucleotides read TGTGCCAGCAGGGACTGGACAGATACCACTGAAGCTTTCTTT.

The chain joins TRBV20-1 to TRBJ1-2; maybe TRBD1 (5 bases). The length of the CDR3 is 14 residues. CDR1 and CDR2 (germline): DFQATT, SNEGSKA (reference sequence). V was cut by 0 bases and J by 0 bases, with 8 bases left in between. The CDR3 here is CSARDRATNYGYTF. The CDR3 DNA reads as TGCAGTGCTAGAGACAGGGCAACTAACTATGGCTACACCTTC.

The J gene is TRBJ1-1, the V gene TRBV20-1; TRBD1 matches 7 bases. With V trimmed by 6 bases and J by 4 bases, 5 bases remained unmatched. Germline CDR1 reads DFQATT; CDR2 reads SNEGSKA (reference sequence). The CDR3 sequence is 12 residues long. CDR3: CSASAGGTEAFF. The CDR3 DNA reads TGCAGTGCCAGTGCAGGGGGCACTGAAGCTTTCTTT.

In regard to this clonotype: This clone may be a read error of a much larger clone one base away. The V call is TRBV28, the J call TRBJ1-4; 9 bases map to TRBD1. Germline V lookup: CDR1 MDHEN, CDR2 SYDVKM. The J segment lost 7 bases and the V segment lost 2 bases, leaving 8 bases of the junction unmatched. This CDR3 has 16 amino acids. The chain's CDR3 is CASSLTPGQGCEKLFF. The CDR3 DNA sequence: TGTGCCAGCAGTTTAACACCGGGACAGGGTTGTGAAAAACTGTTTTTT.

CDR3 nucleotides: TGTGCCATCAGTGAGTTTCCGACAGTGACCCCTTCCTACGAGCAGTACTTC. It is translated as CAISEFPTVTPSYEQYF. V usage is TRBV10-3 and J usage is TRBJ2-7; weak D call: TRBD1 (5 bases). The CDR3 is made up of 17 amino acids. The V and J ends lost 1 base and 1 base respectively, with 17 bases between them. Germline CDR1 is ENHRY and CDR2 is SYGVKD.

The genes are TRBV20-1 and TRBJ1-1; D unclear. Trimming cost V 2 bases and J 6 bases, with 10 bases left between them. The CDR3 has 12 residues. Per the germline V gene, CDR1 is DFQATT and CDR2 is SNEGSKA (reference sequence). The CDR3 nucleotides are TGCAGTGCTAGATGGCTAACAGCTGAAGCTTTCTTT. This codes for CSARWLTAEAFF.

The table lists this clonotype with a few counts. This sequence joins TRBV18 and TRBJ2-4, with D uncertain. The CDR3 extends over 15 amino acids. Per the germline V gene, CDR1 is KGHSH and CDR2 is LQKENI. V gave up 0 bases and J gave up 6 bases, with 12 bases separating them. CDR3 nucleotide sequence: TGTGCCAGCTCACCACCGATCACGCGGTCAAACATTCAGTACTTC. Its translation is CASSPPITRSNIQYF.

Many counts were recorded for this clonotype. This chain uses TRBV30 with TRBJ1-6; D unresolved. CDR1 is GTSNPN and CDR2 is SVGIG in the germline V gene (reference sequence). The germline V and J ends were trimmed by 0 bases and 5 bases, with 2 bases remaining between them. This CDR3 is 12 amino acids long. CDR3 loop: CAWSVNNSPLHF. The CDR3 DNA follows: TGTGCCTGGAGTGTGAATAATTCACCCCTCCACTTT.

This clonotype has a handful of counts. V is TRBV9 and J is TRBJ2-3, with no clear D. Germline CDR1 and CDR2: SGDLS and YYNGEE. CDR3 length: 15 amino acids. Between the trimmed V and J ends, which lost 3 bases and 2 bases, there was a span of 13 bases. CDR3 loop: CASSGSGYPTDTQYF. The CDR3, as DNA: TGTGCCAGCAGCGGCTCCGGCTACCCCACAGATACGCAGTATTTT.

This clonotype appeared a few times. The V and J genes are TRBV6-2 or TRBV6-3 and TRBJ2-1; a weak D match, TRBD2 (6 bases). This CDR3 spans 13 amino acids. Germline V gene sequence: CDR1 MNHEY, CDR2 SVGEGT. V lost 5 bases, J lost 9 bases, and 14 bases lay in between. The DNA of the CDR3 is TGTGCCAGCAGTCGGATTCGGGAGAGTGAGCAGTTCTTC. Protein: CASSRIRESEQFF.

This clonotype has ten or more counts. V is TRBV6-5 and J is TRBJ1-2; D might be TRBD1 (5 bases). CDR1 and CDR2 (germline): MNHEY, SVGAGI. Trimming stripped 2 bases from V and 3 bases from J, with 13 bases between. This CDR3 comprises 15 residues. CDR3 coding DNA: TGTGCCAGCAGTTACAGCCCGGGGCCTTACTATGGCTACACCTTC. Protein: CASSYSPGPYYGYTF.

This chain joins TRBV5-1 and TRBJ1-1; 7 bases match TRBD1. Germline V gives CDR1 SGHRS, CDR2 YFSETQ. The CDR3 length is 13 residues. The V and J ends lost 2 bases and 5 bases, in that order; junction bases with no gene match: 3. The CDR3, as DNA: TGCGCCAGCAGCTTCACAGGGGAAACTGAAGCTTTCTTT. Translating gives CASSFTGETEAFF.